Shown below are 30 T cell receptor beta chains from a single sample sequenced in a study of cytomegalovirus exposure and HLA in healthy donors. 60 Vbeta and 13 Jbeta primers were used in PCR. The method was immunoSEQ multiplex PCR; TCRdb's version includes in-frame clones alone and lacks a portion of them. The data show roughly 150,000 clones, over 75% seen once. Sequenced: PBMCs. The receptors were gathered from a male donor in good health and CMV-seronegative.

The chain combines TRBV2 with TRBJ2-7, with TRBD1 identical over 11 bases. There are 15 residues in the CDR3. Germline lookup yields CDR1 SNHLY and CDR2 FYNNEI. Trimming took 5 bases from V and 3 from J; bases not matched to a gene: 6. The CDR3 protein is CASSQRTGGSYEQYF. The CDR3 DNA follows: TGTGCCAGCAGTCAGAGGACAGGGGGCAGCTACGAGCAGTACTTC.

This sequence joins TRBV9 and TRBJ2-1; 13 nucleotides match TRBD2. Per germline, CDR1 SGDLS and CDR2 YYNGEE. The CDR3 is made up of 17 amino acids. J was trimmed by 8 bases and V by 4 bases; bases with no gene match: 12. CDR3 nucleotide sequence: TGTGCCAGCAGCCTAGAAGTTAGGACTAGCGGGAGAGATGAGCAGTTCTTC. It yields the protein CASSLEVRTSGRDEQFF. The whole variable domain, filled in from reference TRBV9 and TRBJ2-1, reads DSGVTQTPKHLITATGQRVTLRCSPRSGDLSVYWYQQSLDQGLQFLIQYYNGEERAKGNILERFSAQQFPDLHSELNLSSLELGDSALYFCASSLEVRTSGRDEQFFGPGTRLTVL.

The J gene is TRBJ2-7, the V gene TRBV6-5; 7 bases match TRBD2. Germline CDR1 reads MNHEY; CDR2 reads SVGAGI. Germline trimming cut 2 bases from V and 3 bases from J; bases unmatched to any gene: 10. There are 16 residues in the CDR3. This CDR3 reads CASSYGGGDRDYEQYF. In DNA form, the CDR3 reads TGTGCCAGCAGTTACGGGGGGGGAGACCGGGACTACGAGCAGTACTTC.

CDR3 loop: CASSYSGDYQTYEQYF. CDR3 nucleotide sequence: TGTGCCAGCAGTTACTCTGGGGACTACCAAACCTACGAGCAGTACTTC. The rearrangement joins TRBV6-7 to TRBJ2-7; TRBD2 agrees at 7 bases. TRBV6-7 is annotated as an ORF whose role is uncertain. V dropped 0 bases and J dropped 2; count of bases not matched to a gene: 7. The CDR3 has 16 residues.

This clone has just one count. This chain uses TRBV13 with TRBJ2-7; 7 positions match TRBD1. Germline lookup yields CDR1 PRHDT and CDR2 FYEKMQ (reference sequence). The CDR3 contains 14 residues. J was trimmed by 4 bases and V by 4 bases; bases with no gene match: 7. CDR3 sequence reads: CASSSAGQAYEQYF. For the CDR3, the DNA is TGTGCCAGCAGCTCCGCCGGACAGGCTTACGAGCAGTACTTC.

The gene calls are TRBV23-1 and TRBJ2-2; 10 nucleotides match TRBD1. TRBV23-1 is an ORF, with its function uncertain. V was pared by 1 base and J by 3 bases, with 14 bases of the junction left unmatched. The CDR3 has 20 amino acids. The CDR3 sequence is CASSQWRREPGQGYTGELFF. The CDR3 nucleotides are TGCGCCAGCAGTCAATGGCGCAGAGAACCGGGACAGGGGTACACCGGGGAGCTGTTTTTT.

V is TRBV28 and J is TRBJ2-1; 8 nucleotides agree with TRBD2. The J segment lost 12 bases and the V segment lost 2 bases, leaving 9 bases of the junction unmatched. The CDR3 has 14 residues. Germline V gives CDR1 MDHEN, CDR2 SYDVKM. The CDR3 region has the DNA TGTGCCAGCAGTTTACCGGGACTAGTGCGTGTGCAGTTCTTC. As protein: CASSLPGLVRVQFF.

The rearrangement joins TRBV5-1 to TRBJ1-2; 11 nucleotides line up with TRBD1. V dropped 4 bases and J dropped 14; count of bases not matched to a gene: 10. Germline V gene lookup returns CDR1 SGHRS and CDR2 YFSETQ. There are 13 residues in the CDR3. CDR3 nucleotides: TGCGCCAGCAGCCCTAGGACAGGGGGCCTTAGGACCTTC. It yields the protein CASSPRTGGLRTF. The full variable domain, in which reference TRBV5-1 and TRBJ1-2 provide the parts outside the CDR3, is KAGVTQTPRYLIKTRGQQVTLSCSPISGHRSVSWYQQTPGQGLQFLFEYFSETQRNKGNFPGRFSGRQFSNSRSEMNVSTLELGDSALYLCASSPRTGGLRTFGSGTRLTVV.

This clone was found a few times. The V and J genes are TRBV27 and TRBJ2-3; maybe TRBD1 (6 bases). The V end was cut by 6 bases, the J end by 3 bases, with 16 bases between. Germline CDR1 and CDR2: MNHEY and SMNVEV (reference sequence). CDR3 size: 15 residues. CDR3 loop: CASSHQEGVTDTQYF. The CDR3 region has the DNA TGTGCCAGCAGCCACCAAGAGGGGGTAACAGATACGCAGTATTTT.

CDR3 coding DNA: TGTGCCAGCAGCTTACGAGTTAGCGGGAGTGGCGATGAGCAGTTCTTC. Its protein product is CASSLRVSGSGDEQFF. V usage is TRBV7-3 and J usage is TRBJ2-1; 9 nucleotides line up with TRBD2. The CDR3 totals 16 residues. The germline V gene has CDR1 SGHTA and CDR2 FQGTGA. Germline trimming cut 2 bases from V and 8 bases from J; bases unmatched to any gene: 10.

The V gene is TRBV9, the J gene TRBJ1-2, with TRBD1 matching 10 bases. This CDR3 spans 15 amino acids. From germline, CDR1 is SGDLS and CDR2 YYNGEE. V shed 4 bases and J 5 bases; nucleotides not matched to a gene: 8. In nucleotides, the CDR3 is TGTGCCAGCAGCCCCCGGACAGGGGGAGGGTATGGCTACACCTTC. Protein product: CASSPRTGGGYGYTF.

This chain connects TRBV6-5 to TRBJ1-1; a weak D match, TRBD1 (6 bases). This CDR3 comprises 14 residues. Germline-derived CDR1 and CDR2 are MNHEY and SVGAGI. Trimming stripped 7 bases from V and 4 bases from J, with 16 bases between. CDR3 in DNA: TGTGCCAGCAATGTGGGGGCGCAGGGCACTGAAGCTTTCTTT. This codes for CASNVGAQGTEAFF.

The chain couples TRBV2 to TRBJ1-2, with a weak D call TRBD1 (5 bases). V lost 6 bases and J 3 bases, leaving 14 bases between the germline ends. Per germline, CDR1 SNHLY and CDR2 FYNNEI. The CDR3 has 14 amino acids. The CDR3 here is CASSATVFDYGYTF. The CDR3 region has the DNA TGTGCCAGCAGCGCGACAGTTTTTGACTATGGCTACACCTTC.

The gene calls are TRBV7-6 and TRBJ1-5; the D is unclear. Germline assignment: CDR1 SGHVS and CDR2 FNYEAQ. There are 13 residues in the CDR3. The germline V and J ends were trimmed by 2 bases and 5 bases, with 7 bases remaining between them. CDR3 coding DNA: TGTGCCAGCAGCTTAAGCCCTGATCAGCCCCAGCATTTT. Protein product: CASSLSPDQPQHF.

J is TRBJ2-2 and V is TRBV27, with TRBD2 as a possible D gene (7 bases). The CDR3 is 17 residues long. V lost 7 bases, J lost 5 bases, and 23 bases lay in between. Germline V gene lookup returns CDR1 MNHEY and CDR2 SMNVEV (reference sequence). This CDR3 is CASTHRGGVRVTGELFF. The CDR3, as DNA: TGTGCCAGCACCCATAGGGGGGGCGTTCGAGTGACCGGGGAGCTGTTTTTT.

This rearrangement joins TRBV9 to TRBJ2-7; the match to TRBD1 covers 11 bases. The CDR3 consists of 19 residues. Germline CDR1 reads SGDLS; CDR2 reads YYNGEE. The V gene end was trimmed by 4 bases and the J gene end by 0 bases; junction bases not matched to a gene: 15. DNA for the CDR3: TGTGCCAGCAGCTCCCCGGCCGGGACAGGGGGTCTTCGCTCCTACGAGCAGTACTTC. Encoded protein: CASSSPAGTGGLRSYEQYF.

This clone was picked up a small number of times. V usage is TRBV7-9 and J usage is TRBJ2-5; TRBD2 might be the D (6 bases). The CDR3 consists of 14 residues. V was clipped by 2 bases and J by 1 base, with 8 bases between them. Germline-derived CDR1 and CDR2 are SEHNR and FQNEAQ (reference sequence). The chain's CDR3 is CASSLRRGQETQYF. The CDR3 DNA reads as TGTGCCAGCAGCTTAAGGCGGGGCCAAGAGACCCAGTACTTC.

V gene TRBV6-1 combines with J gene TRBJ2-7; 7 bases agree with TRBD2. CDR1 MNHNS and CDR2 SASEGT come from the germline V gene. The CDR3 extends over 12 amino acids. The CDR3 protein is CTSWGGFGEQYF. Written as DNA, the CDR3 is TGTACCTCGTGGGGGGGGTTTGGCGAGCAGTACTTC.

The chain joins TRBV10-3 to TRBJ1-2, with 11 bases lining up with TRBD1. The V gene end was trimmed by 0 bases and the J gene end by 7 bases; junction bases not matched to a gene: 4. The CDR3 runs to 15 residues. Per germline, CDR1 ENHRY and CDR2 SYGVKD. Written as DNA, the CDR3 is TGTGCCATCAGTGAGTCGAAAGGACAGGGGGCTGGCTACACCTTC. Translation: CAISESKGQGAGYTF.

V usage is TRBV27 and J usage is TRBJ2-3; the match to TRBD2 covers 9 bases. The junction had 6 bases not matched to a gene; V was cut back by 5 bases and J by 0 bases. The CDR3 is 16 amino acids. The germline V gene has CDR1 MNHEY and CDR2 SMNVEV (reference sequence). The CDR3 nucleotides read TGTGCCAGCAGTCTAGTAGCGGGAGCTAGCACAGATACGCAGTATTTT. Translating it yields CASSLVAGASTDTQYF.

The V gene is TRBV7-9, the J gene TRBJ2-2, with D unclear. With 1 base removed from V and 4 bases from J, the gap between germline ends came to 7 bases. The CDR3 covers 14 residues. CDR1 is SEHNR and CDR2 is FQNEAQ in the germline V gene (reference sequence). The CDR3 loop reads CASSLVEITGELFF. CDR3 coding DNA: TGTGCCAGCAGCTTAGTGGAGATCACCGGGGAGCTGTTTTTT.

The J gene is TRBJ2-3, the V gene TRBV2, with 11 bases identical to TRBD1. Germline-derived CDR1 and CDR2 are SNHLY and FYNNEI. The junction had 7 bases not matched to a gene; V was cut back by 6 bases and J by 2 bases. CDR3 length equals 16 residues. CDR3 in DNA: TGTGCCAGCAGCGCGAGGACAGGGGGCGCCACAGATACGCAGTATTTT. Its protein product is CASSARTGGATDTQYF.

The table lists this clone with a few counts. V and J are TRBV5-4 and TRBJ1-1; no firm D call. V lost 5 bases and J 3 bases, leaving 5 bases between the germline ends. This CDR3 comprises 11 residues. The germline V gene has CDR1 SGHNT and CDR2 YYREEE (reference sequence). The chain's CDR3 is CASRADTEAFF. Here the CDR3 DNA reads TGTGCCAGCAGGGCCGACACTGAAGCTTTCTTT. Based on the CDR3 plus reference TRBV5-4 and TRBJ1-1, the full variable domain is ETGVTQSPTHLIKTRGQQVTLRCSSQSGHNTVSWYQQALGQGPQFIFQYYREEENGRGNFPPRFSGLQFPNYSSELNVNALELDDSALYLCASRADTEAFFGQGTRLTVV.

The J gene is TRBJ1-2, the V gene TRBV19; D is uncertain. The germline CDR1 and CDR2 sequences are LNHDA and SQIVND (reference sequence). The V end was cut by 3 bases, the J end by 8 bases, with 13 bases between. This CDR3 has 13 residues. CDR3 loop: CASSIEGMRGYTF. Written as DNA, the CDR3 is TGTGCCAGTAGTATCGAGGGTATGAGGGGCTACACCTTC.

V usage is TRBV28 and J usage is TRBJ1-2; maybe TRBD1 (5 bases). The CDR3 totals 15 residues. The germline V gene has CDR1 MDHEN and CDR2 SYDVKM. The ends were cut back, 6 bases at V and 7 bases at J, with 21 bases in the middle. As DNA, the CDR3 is TGTGCCAGCAGCCTGGGACTCTCCACGGCCTTTGGCTACACCTTC. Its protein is CASSLGLSTAFGYTF.

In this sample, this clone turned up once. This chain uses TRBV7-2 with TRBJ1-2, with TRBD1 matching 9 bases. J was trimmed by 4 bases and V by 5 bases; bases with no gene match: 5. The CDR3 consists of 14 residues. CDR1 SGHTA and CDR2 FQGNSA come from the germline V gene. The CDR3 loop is CASSGDRGVYGYTF. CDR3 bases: TGTGCCAGCAGCGGAGACAGGGGGGTCTATGGCTACACCTTC. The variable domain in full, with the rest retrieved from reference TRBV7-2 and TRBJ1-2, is GAGVSQSPSNKVTEKGKDVELRCDPISGHTALYWYRQSLGQGLEFLIYFQGNSAPDKSGLPSDRFSAERTGGSVSTLTIQRTQQEDSAVYLCASSGDRGVYGYTFGSGTRLTVV.

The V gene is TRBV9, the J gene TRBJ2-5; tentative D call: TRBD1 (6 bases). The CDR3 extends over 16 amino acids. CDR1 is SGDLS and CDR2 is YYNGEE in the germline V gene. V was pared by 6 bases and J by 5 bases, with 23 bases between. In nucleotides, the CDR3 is TGTGCCAGCAACCCAGAAGGGGGTTCGGGGTGGGAGACCCAGTACTTC. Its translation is CASNPEGGSGWETQYF.

CDR3 bases: TGTGCCAGCAGCTTCGGACTAGCGGGAGGGTACGAGCAGTACTTC. Its protein product is CASSFGLAGGYEQYF. The V call is TRBV7-2, the J call TRBJ2-7; 15 bases line up with TRBD2. The V and J ends lost 3 bases and 4 bases, in that order; junction bases with no gene match: 1. CDR1 and CDR2 from the germline V gene are SGHTA and FQGNSA. This CDR3 is built from 15 residues.

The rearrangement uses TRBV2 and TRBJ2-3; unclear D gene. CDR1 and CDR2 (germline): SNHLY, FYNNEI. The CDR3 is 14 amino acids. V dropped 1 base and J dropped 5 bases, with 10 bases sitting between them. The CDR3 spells CASSEGVRQDTQYF. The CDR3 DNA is TGTGCCAGCAGTGAAGGGGTCCGACAAGATACGCAGTATTTT.

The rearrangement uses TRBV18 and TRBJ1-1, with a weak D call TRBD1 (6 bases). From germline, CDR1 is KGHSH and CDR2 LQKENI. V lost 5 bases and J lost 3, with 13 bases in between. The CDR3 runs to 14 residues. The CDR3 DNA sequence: TGTGCCAGCTCAACCGACAGGACGCACACTGAAGCTTTCTTT. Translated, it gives CASSTDRTHTEAFF.